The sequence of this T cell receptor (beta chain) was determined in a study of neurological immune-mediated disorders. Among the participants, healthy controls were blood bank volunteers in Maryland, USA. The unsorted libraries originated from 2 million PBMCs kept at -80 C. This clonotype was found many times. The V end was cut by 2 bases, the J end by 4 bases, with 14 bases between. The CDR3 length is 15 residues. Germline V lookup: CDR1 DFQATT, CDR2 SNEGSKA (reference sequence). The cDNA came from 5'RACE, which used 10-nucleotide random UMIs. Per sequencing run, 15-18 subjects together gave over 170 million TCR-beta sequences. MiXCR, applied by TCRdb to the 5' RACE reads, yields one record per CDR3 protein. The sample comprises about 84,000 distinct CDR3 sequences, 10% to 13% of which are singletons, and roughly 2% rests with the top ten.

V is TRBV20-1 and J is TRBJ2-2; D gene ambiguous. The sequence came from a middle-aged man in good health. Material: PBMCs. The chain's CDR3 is CSARFAGRITGELFF. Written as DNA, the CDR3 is TGCAGTGCTAGATTCGCAGGCCGTATCACCGGGGAGCTGTTTTTT.